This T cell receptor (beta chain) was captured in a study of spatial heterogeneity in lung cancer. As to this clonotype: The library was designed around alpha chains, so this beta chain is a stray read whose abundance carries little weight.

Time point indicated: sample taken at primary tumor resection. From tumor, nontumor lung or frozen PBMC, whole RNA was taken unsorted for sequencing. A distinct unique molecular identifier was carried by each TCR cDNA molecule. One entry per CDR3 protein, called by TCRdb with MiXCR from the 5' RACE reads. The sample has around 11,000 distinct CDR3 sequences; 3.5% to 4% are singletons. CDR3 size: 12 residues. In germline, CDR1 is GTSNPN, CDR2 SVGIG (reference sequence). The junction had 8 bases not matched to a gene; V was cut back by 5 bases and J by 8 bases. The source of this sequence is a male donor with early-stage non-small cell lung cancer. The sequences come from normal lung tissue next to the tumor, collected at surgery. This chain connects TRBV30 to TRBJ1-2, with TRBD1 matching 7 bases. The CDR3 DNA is TGTGCCTGGGGGACAGAGTCGCGCGGCTACACCTTC. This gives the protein CAWGTESRGYTF. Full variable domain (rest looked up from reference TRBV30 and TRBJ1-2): SQTIHQWPATLVQPVGSPLSLECTVEGTSNPNLYWYRQAAGRGLQLLFYSVGIGQISSEVPQNLSASRPQDRQFILSSKKLLLSDSGFYLCAWGTESRGYTFGSGTRLTVV.